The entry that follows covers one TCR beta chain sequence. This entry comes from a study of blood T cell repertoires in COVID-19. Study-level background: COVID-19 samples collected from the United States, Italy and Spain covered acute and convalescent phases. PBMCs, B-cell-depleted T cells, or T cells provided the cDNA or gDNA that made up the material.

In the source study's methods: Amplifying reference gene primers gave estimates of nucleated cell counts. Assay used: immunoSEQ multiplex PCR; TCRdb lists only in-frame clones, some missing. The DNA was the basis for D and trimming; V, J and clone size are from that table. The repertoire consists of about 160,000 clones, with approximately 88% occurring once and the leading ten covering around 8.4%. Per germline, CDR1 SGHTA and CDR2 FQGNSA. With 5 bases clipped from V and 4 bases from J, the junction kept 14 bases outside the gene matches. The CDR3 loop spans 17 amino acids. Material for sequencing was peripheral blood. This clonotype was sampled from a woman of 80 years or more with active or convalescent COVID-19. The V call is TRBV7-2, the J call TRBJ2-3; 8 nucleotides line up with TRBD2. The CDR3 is CASSPSYGRGAADTQYF. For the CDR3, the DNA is TGTGCCAGCAGCCCGTCGTATGGGCGGGGGGCAGCAGATACGCAGTATTTT.